A selection of T cell receptor beta chains follows, all from one sample in a study of blood T cell repertoires in COVID-19. Sequencing was performed with immunoSEQ multiplex PCR; in TCRdb, only in-frame clones are kept and a portion is missing. This sample yields more than 85,000 clones, of which approximately 89% are seen a single time; 15% to 20% belongs to the top ten. The sample consisted of peripheral blood. These receptors originate from a human donor in a cohort sampled during active COVID-19. CDR3s include the opening cysteine and the closing phenylalanine or tryptophan. Fields, in order: CDR3 protein, J gene, clone size, V gene. Clone size appears in some rows only: once, few, many, or a class for an expanded clone.

CDR3 protein: CASSLDSGAYGYTF; J gene: TRBJ1-2; clone size: NA; V gene: TRBV5-1
CDR3 protein: CASSQGVAGNTGELFF; J gene: TRBJ2-2; clone size: NA; V gene: TRBV4-3
CDR3 protein: CSARQNTEAFF; J gene: TRBJ1-1; clone size: NA; V gene: TRBV20-1
CDR3 protein: CASSSLQDQPQHF; J gene: TRBJ1-5; clone size: NA; V gene: TRBV7-9
CDR3 protein: CASSLRGTGQSSYEQYF; J gene: TRBJ2-7; clone size: NA; V gene: TRBV27
CDR3 protein: CASSIGQGTGELFF; J gene: TRBJ2-2; clone size: once; V gene: TRBV19
CDR3 protein: CASSPVIAGSINYEQYF; J gene: TRBJ2-7; clone size: NA; V gene: TRBV18
CDR3 protein: CASSLEQGQGNSPLHF; J gene: TRBJ1-6; clone size: NA; V gene: TRBV4-1
CDR3 protein: CASSKMRFAEAFF; J gene: TRBJ1-1; clone size: NA; V gene: TRBV7-2
CDR3 protein: CASSRDRNTEAFF; J gene: TRBJ1-1; clone size: few; V gene: TRBV6-5
CDR3 protein: CASSEDRYSYEQYF; J gene: TRBJ2-7; clone size: once; V gene: TRBV2
CDR3 protein: CSVAGPNEKLFF; J gene: TRBJ1-4; clone size: few; V gene: TRBV29-1
CDR3 protein: CASSLVQGAGSPLHF; J gene: TRBJ1-6; clone size: few; V gene: TRBV5-4
CDR3 protein: CASSPTGPVYEKLFF; J gene: TRBJ1-4; clone size: NA; V gene: TRBV27
CDR3 protein: CASRQGAEGYGYTF; J gene: TRBJ1-2; clone size: NA; V gene: TRBV6-5